The 8 T cell receptor beta chains given below trace back to one sample, sequenced in a study of shared clonotypes between healthy human individuals. Method: immunoSEQ multiplex PCR; TCRdb's copy keeps in-frame clones and lacks some. Seen here are 2.5 million or so clones, approximately 90% observed once, and the top ten hold about 0.13%. The sequencing sample was made of naive CD4+ T cells sorted from blood. Subset meaning: CD45RA+ positively selected. The receptors stem from a man younger than 35 in good health.

Note on this clone: Other DNA sequences in this sample translate to the same CDR3. V and J are TRBV5-1 and TRBJ1-3; D unclear. The germline V gene encodes CDR1 SGHRS and CDR2 YFSETQ. V lost 4 bases, J lost 0 bases, and 11 bases lay in between. This CDR3 region has 15 residues. In DNA, the CDR3 is TGCGCCAGCAGCCCGGACGGCGCCTCTGGAAACACCATATATTTT. It is translated as CASSPDGASGNTIYF.

This rearrangement joins TRBV30 to TRBJ2-7; 8 nucleotides line up with TRBD2. CDR3 size: 21 residues. Looked up from germline, CDR1 is GTSNPN and CDR2 is SVGIG (reference sequence). V gave up 0 bases and J gave up 6 bases; unmatched junction bases: 28. DNA of the CDR3: TGTGCCTGGAGTGTACAAAGGGTGTTTCCGACAGCGGGACTAGAAAAATCCGAGCAGTACTTC. Its protein product is CAWSVQRVFPTAGLEKSEQYF.

The CDR3 DNA reads TGTGCCAGCAGCTTAGAGGGGGGGGGCTGGTCAGATACGCAGTATTTT. Translation gives CASSLEGGGWSDTQYF. The V call is TRBV7-6, the J call TRBJ2-3; a possible D gene is TRBD2 (7 bases). The CDR3 is 16 amino acids. V was trimmed by 1 base and J by 4 bases, leaving 15 bases between them. Per germline, CDR1 SGHVS and CDR2 FNYEAQ.

In this sample, this clone turned up once. Written as DNA, the CDR3 is TGTGCCAGCAGTTCACGGACAGGGTGGGGATTAGATACGCAGTATTTT. The encoded protein is CASSSRTGWGLDTQYF. The chain carries TRBV27 and TRBJ2-3; TRBD1 aligns across 8 bases. The CDR3 extends over 16 amino acids. V was clipped by 4 bases and J by 5 bases; unmatched bases: 11. The germline CDR1 and CDR2 sequences are MNHEY and SMNVEV (reference sequence).

This chain joins TRBV14 and TRBJ2-5, with a possible D match to TRBD2 (5 bases). The germline V and J ends were trimmed by 3 bases and 5 bases, with 13 bases remaining between them. The CDR3 is 14 amino acids. Germline assignment: CDR1 SGHDN and CDR2 FVKESK. This chain's CDR3 is CASSHLTIAETQYF. CDR3 DNA: TGTGCCAGCAGCCACTTGACTATTGCTGAGACCCAGTACTTC.

This clone was seen a single time. The chain couples TRBV27 to TRBJ1-1; D gene ambiguous. There are 14 residues in the CDR3. V was pared by 5 bases and J by 1 base, with 11 bases between. CDR1 and CDR2 from the germline V gene are MNHEY and SMNVEV (reference sequence). The CDR3 DNA is TGTGCCAGCAGTACTCAAGGGCCGAACACTGAAGCTTTCTTT. It specifies CASSTQGPNTEAFF.

The DNA for the CDR3 is TGTGCCAGCTCGTCTACTATCTACGAGCAGTACTTC. This translates into CASSSTIYEQYF. The chain combines TRBV18 with TRBJ2-7; D remains unclear. V lost 6 bases and J 3 bases, leaving 9 bases between the germline ends. This CDR3 is 12 amino acids long. Germline lookup yields CDR1 KGHSH and CDR2 LQKENI.

This clone has only one observation. The chain recombines TRBV28 with TRBJ2-1; 8 bases fit TRBD2. V was clipped by 2 bases and J by 8 bases; unmatched bases: 8. Germline lookup yields CDR1 MDHEN and CDR2 SYDVKM. The CDR3 contains 15 residues. Here the CDR3 DNA reads TGTGCCAGCAGTTTAGATGGCGGGGGGAGGGATGAGCAGTTCTTC. Its protein product is CASSLDGGGRDEQFF. Combining the CDR3 with reference TRBV28 and TRBJ2-1 gives the whole variable domain DVKVTQSSRYLVKRTGEKVFLECVQDMDHENMFWYRQDPGLGLRLIYFSYDVKMKEKGDIPEGYSVSREKKERFSLILESASTNQTSMYLCASSLDGGGRDEQFFGPGTRLTVL.